The source of this T cell receptor beta chain is a study of blood T cells in healthy people across ages. Regarding the study as a whole: PBMCs went unsorted, and a conclusive naive versus antigen-experienced comparison was therefore prevented. While age rose, TCR beta diversity per million T cells dropped in a roughly linear way. Possibly, changes in expanded clonotypes were confounded because donor CMV status was unknown.

The authors ran a second PCR of 7 to 11 cycles using a sample-barcoded 5' primer and a J-beta primer mix. TCRdb re-analysed the 5' RACE reads in MiXCR, keeping a single row per CDR3 protein. Here the sample spans approximately 770,000 distinct CDR3 sequences, roughly 50% being singletons. Caucasian, healthy and from Russia, the donors were aged between 6 and 90. This clonotype has just a few counts. Its antigen remains unknown. V lost 4 bases to trimming and J lost 1 base; unmatched junction nucleotides: 6. The germline gives CDR1 SGHRS, CDR2 YFSETQ. The CDR3 extends over 15 amino acids. The clonotype comes from a man aged 30 to 39 in good health. The gene calls are TRBV5-1 and TRBJ2-7, with 9 bases fitting TRBD1. Sequencing input: blood. The CDR3 loop is CASSPGTGRSYEQYF. The CDR3, as DNA: TGCGCCAGCAGCCCCGGGACAGGGAGATCCTACGAGCAGTACTTC. The full variable domain, with the rest looked up from reference TRBV5-1 and TRBJ2-7, is KAGVTQTPRYLIKTRGQQVTLSCSPISGHRSVSWYQQTPGQGLQFLFEYFSETQRNKGNFPGRFSGRQFSNSRSEMNVSTLELGDSALYLCASSPGTGRSYEQYFGPGTRLTVT.